This T cell receptor beta chain stems from a study of blood T cells in healthy people across ages. Study observations and caveats: With unsorted PBMCs, a conclusive comparison of naive versus antigen-experienced cells was not possible. Diversity was estimated from one million T cells, and these estimates were considered underestimates.

A remark on this clonotype: Its antigen is not identified.

For the second PCR, which ran for 7 to 11 cycles, a sample-barcoded 5' primer and a J-beta primer mix were used. In TCRdb, the 5' RACE reads were re-called with MiXCR into one record per CDR3 protein. Of hundreds of thousands of distinct CDR3 sequences detected, 20% to 25% appear once; the ten largest clones hold roughly 3.7%. Trimming left V 1 base short and J 6 bases short, with 10 bases between. The germline CDR1 and CDR2 sequences are SEHNR and FQNEAQ (reference sequence). The length of the CDR3 is 13 residues. This chain connects TRBV7-9 to TRBJ2-7; D is ambiguous. The clonotype was recovered from a man in his 70s in good health. The sample taken for sequencing was blood. The chain's CDR3 is CASSLGPPGEQYF. The CDR3 nucleotides are TGTGCCAGCAGCTTAGGCCCCCCCGGCGAGCAGTACTTC.